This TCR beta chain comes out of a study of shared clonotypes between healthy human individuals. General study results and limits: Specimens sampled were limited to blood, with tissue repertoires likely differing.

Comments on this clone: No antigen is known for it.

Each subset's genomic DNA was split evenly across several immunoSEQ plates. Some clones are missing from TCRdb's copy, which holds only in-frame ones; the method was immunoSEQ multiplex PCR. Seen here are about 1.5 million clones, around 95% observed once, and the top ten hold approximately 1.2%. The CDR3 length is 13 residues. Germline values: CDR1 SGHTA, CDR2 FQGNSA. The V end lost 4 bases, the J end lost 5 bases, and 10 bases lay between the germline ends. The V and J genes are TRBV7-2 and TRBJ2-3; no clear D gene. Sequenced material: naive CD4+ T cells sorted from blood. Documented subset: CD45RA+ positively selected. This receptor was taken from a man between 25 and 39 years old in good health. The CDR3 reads CASSSWDRDTQYF. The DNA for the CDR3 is TGTGCCAGCAGCTCATGGGATCGAGATACGCAGTATTTT.